Listed below are T cell receptor beta chains from one sample, sequenced in a study of cytomegalovirus exposure and HLA in healthy donors. Only in-frame clones appear in the TCRdb table, and some are missing; sequencing was by immunoSEQ multiplex PCR. The sample consists of tens of thousands of clones, 78% of them appearing once. The specimen was PBMCs. The receptors derive from a male donor in good health and CMV-seropositive. Each CDR3 is given with its conserved first and last residue. The D gene is left open where the match is weak. Expanded clones get a size class; other rows say once, few or many, or leave the size out.

TRBJ2-7 . 16 TRBV27 TRBD1 TGTGCCAGCACCCTAACTTTCCTGGGACAGGTGAACGAGCAGTACTTC CASTLTFLGQVNEQYF
TRBJ2-7 . 13 TRBV7-9 . TGTGCCAGCAGCTGGGGTGGGGGGAACGAGCAGTACTTC CASSWGGGNEQYF
TRBJ2-3 few 13 TRBV9 . TGTGCCAGCAGCCCCCAGGTCGCAGATACGCAGTATTTT CASSPQVADTQYF
TRBJ1-3 . 13 TRBV7-3 . TGTGCCAGCAGCTTGGGGGGTGGAAACACCATATATTTT CASSLGGGNTIYF
TRBJ1-2 . 13 TRBV7-8 . TGTGCCAGCAGCGCCACAGATAACTATGGCTACACCTTC CASSATDNYGYTF
TRBJ1-5 . 14 TRBV2 TRBD1 TGTGCCAGCAGTCCACAACAGGGGAATCAGCCCCAGCATTTT CASSPQQGNQPQHF
TRBJ1-5 . 15 TRBV27 . TGTGCCAGCAGTTTCGCCCTAGGAGAAGGTCAGCCCCAGCATTTT CASSFALGEGQPQHF
TRBJ1-5 . 16 TRBV19 . TGTGCCAGTAGTTTCGTCCGGACTAGGAGCAATCAGCCCCAGCATTTT CASSFVRTRSNQPQHF
TRBJ2-7 few 14 TRBV25-1 TRBD1 TGTGCCAGCAGTACACGGACAGGGGGGTACGAGCAGTACTTC CASSTRTGGYEQYF
TRBJ2-3 . 13 TRBV4-2 . TGTGCCAGCAGATCGTGGAGCCAGGATACGCAGTATTTT CASRSWSQDTQYF
TRBJ2-1 . 18 TRBV11-2 TRBD1 TGTGCCAGCAGCTTGGGGCTAAAGGACAGGGGTTTGAACAATGAGCAGTTCTTC CASSLGLKDRGLNNEQFF
TRBJ2-7 . 12 TRBV28 . TGTGCCACCGGTAGGGGGGGATACGAGCAGTACTTC CATGRGGYEQYF
TRBJ2-7 . 16 TRBV6-6 . TGTGCCAGCAGTTACTCGACAGTCCCCCTCTCCTACGAGCAGTACTTC CASSYSTVPLSYEQYF
TRBJ2-2 . 18 TRBV2 . TGTGCCAGCAGTGAGTGGGGACCCGGGACTTTGAACACCGGGGAGCTGTTTTTT CASSEWGPGTLNTGELFF
TRBJ2-3 . 15 TRBV5-6 TRBD2 TGTGCCAGCAGCTTTGGAGCGGGAGGATCGGATACGCAGTATTTT CASSFGAGGSDTQYF
TRBJ2-7 . 14 TRBV10-1 . TGCGCCAGCATTACTGACAGTCACTCCTACGAGCAGTACTTC CASITDSHSYEQYF
TRBJ2-7 . 18 TRBV28 TRBD2 TGTGCCAGCAGTCCCCTCAACTTCCTAGCGGAAACCTCCTACGAGCAGTACTTC CASSPLNFLAETSYEQYF
TRBJ2-2 . 15 TRBV30 TRBD1 TGTGCCTGGAGCCCGGGACAGGAGTTCACCGGGGAGCTGTTTTTT CAWSPGQEFTGELFF
TRBJ1-3 few 12 TRBV30 . TGTGCCTGGAGCACGGGAGGAAACACCATATATTTT CAWSTGGNTIYF
TRBJ2-2 . 15 TRBV19 . TGTGCCACGTACGACCCCGGCGCAGGGCACGGGGAGCTGTTTTTT CATYDPGAGHGELFF
TRBJ1-3 . 16 TRBV5-7 . TGTGCCAGCAGCTTGTGTCCGGGAGGGGATGGAAACACCATATATTTT CASSLCPGGDGNTIYF
TRBJ2-4 . 20 TRBV18 . TGTGCCAGCTCACCACCGTTTGGCGGCACACAAAAAGAAGCCAAAAACATTCAGTACTTC CASSPPFGGTQKEAKNIQYF